This T cell receptor beta chain was obtained from a study of cytotoxic CD8 clonotypes in ibrutinib-treated CLL. Overall study context: Responses comprised around 24 partial and 2 complete; at median around six years, about 15 remained remitted and about twelve progressed.

Some clones are missing from TCRdb's copy, which holds only in-frame ones; the method was immunoSEQ multiplex PCR. The sample consists of just over 200,000 clones, 70% of them appearing once. The sample was PBMCs, taken after 12 months of ibrutinib treatment. This TCR derives from a human donor with chronic lymphocytic leukemia.

The CDR3 sequence: CASSFETGSNYGYTF. The CDR3 region has the DNA TGCGCCAGCAGCTTTGAGACAGGGTCAAACTATGGCTACACCTTC. The chain carries TRBV5-1 and TRBJ1-2; 7 nucleotides match TRBD1. CDR3 length: 15 amino acids. CDR1 and CDR2 from the germline V gene are SGHRS and YFSETQ. The junction had 6 bases not matched to a gene; V was cut back by 2 bases and J by 2 bases. Based on the CDR3 plus reference TRBV5-1 and TRBJ1-2, the full variable domain is KAGVTQTPRYLIKTRGQQVTLSCSPISGHRSVSWYQQTPGQGLQFLFEYFSETQRNKGNFPGRFSGRQFSNSRSEMNVSTLELGDSALYLCASSFETGSNYGYTFGSGTRLTVV.